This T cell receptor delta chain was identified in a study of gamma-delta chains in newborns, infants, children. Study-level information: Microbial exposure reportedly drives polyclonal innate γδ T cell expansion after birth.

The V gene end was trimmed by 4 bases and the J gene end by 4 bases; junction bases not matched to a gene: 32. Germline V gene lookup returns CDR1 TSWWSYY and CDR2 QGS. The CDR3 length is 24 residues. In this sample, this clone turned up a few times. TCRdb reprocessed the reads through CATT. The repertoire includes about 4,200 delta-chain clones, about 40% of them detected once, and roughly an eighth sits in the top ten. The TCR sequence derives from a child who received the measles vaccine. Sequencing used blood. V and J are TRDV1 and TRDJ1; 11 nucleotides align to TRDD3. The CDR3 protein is CALGALPEFTYWGILRWFGDKLIF. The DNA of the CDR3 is TGTGCTCTTGGGGCGCTTCCGGAGTTCACCTACTGGGGGATATTGAGGTGGTTTGGCGATAAACTCATCTTT.